What follows are 24 T cell receptor beta chains derived from one specimen sequenced in a study of blood T cell repertoires in COVID-19 (dated by TCRdb to 2020 to 2021). The protocol used for the library was the immunoSEQ multiplex PCR assay. Imported from immuneACCESS, the table was reduced by TCRdb to in-frame sequences with V and J called. These copies leave out some clones; in studies compared against another copy, an unresolved V gene accounts for under half, and the cause of the remainder is not known. This sample holds roughly 86,000 clones; 86% were observed only once. The biggest ten clones account for 4.5% to 6% of the sample. Sequenced material: peripheral blood. The source is a man aged 50 or older with active or convalescent COVID-19.

The V call is TRBV7-2, the J call TRBJ1-4; 7 bases are a match to TRBD1. Germline CDR1 SGHTA, CDR2 FQGNSA. V trimming: 6 bases; J trimming: 4 bases; junction bases outside the gene matches: 8. There are 15 residues in the CDR3. CDR3 in amino acids: CASSRTGTDNEKLFF. The CDR3 DNA reads as TGTGCCAGCAGTAGGACGGGGACAGATAATGAAAAACTGTTTTTT.

This chain joins TRBV25-1 and TRBJ2-7, with D maybe TRBD1 (6 bases). This CDR3 is built from 15 residues. CDR1 and CDR2 (germline): MGHDK, SYGVNS. V lost 4 bases, J lost 5 bases, and 18 bases lay in between. CDR3 protein: CASSGSDRISDEQYF. Written as DNA, the CDR3 is TGTGCCAGCAGTGGATCCGACAGGATCTCGGACGAGCAGTACTTC.

The chain joins TRBV28 to TRBJ2-7, with 10 positions matching TRBD1. Germline values: CDR1 MDHEN, CDR2 SYDVKM. V was clipped by 1 base and J by 6 bases; unmatched bases: 6. This CDR3 is built from 15 residues. Here the CDR3 reads CASSLSSDRGAEQYF. CDR3 nucleotide sequence: TGTGCCAGCAGTTTATCCTCGGACAGGGGGGCCGAGCAGTACTTC.

This clone was recorded once. The chain combines TRBV5-4 with TRBJ2-2; the match to TRBD2 covers 8 bases. The junction had 2 bases not matched to a gene; V was cut back by 4 bases and J by 0 bases. The CDR3 is made up of 15 amino acids. Germline V lookup: CDR1 SGHNT, CDR2 YYREEE (reference sequence). CDR3 residues: CASSTGLANTGELFF. CDR3 sequence (DNA): TGTGCCAGCAGCACGGGACTAGCGAACACCGGGGAGCTGTTTTTT.

This chain joins TRBV28 and TRBJ1-6, with TRBD1 as a possible D gene (6 bases). Germline V gene sequence: CDR1 MDHEN, CDR2 SYDVKM. V dropped 5 bases and J dropped 8 bases, with 16 bases sitting between them. The CDR3 is 15 residues long. Here the CDR3 DNA reads TGTGCCAGCAGTCAAGGACAGCTTACGGATTCACCCCTCCACTTT. It is translated as CASSQGQLTDSPLHF.

The chain recombines TRBV6-6 with TRBJ1-2, with 7 positions matching TRBD1. V was pared by 6 bases and J by 8 bases, with 12 bases of the junction left unmatched. The CDR3 consists of 14 residues. CDR1 and CDR2 (germline): MNHNY, SVGAGI (reference sequence). CDR3 coding DNA: TGTGCCAGCAGGACCCTCTCCACAGGGGAAGGCTACACCTTC. Translated, it gives CASRTLSTGEGYTF.

The chain is built from TRBV2 and TRBJ1-5, with 7 bases matching TRBD1. CDR3 size: 14 residues. Germline V gives CDR1 SNHLY, CDR2 FYNNEI. The V segment lost 10 bases and the J segment 2 bases; nucleotides outside the gene matches: 8. The CDR3 protein is CATQGGFGNQPQHF. The CDR3 DNA reads TGTGCCACCCAAGGGGGCTTTGGCAATCAGCCCCAGCATTTT.

This sequence joins TRBV18 and TRBJ1-2; 9 nucleotides agree with TRBD1. V lost 3 bases and J lost 1; bases outside the gene matches: 15. CDR3 length: 19 residues. Germline V CDR1 and CDR2: KGHSH, LQKENI. Here the CDR3 reads CASSPRPGQGGSGNYGYTF. CDR3 coding DNA: TGTGCCAGCTCACCGAGACCGGGACAGGGAGGCAGTGGTAACTATGGCTACACCTTC. Filled out from reference TRBV18 and TRBJ1-2, the complete variable domain reads NAGVMQNPRHLVRRRGQEARLRCSPMKGHSHVYWYRQLPEEGLKFMVYLQKENIIDESGMPKERFSAEFPKEGPSILRIQQVVRGDSAAYFCASSPRPGQGGSGNYGYTFGSGTRLTVV.

The J gene is TRBJ1-1, the V gene TRBV30, with D uncertain. Germline loops: CDR1 GTSNPN, CDR2 SVGIG (reference sequence). This CDR3 is built from 13 residues. Trimming shortened V by 2 bases and J by 4 bases, and 11 bases separated the two germline ends. The CDR3 loop reads CAWSRRRGTEAFF. Written as DNA, the CDR3 is TGTGCCTGGAGTAGGCGGCGGGGCACTGAAGCTTTCTTT.

This clone was found a few times. This rearrangement joins TRBV7-9 to TRBJ1-1; 8 positions match TRBD1. With 7 bases clipped from V and 4 bases from J, the junction kept 8 bases outside the gene matches. This CDR3 comprises 14 residues. CDR1 is SEHNR, CDR2 FQNEAQ, per germline (reference sequence). Here the CDR3 DNA reads TGTGCCAGCAACCCTCAGGGGGCCGGCACTGAAGCTTTCTTT. This encodes CASNPQGAGTEAFF.

The CDR3 here is CASSPEGTGFSSNQPQHF. In nucleotides, the CDR3 is TGCGCCAGCAGCCCCGAGGGGACAGGCTTCTCAAGCAATCAGCCCCAGCATTTT. The chain recombines TRBV5-1 with TRBJ1-5; 8 bases fit TRBD1. The germline V gene encodes CDR1 SGHRS and CDR2 YFSETQ. V lost 4 bases, J lost 1 base, and 13 bases stayed unmatched. The CDR3 is made up of 18 amino acids.

The rearrangement links TRBV27 to TRBJ2-1; D might be TRBD1 (5 bases). The CDR3 length is 14 residues. Trimming left V 4 bases short and J 1 base short, with 8 bases between. From germline, CDR1 is MNHEY and CDR2 SMNVEV (reference sequence). The CDR3 here is CASSSTGSYNEQFF. The CDR3 region has the DNA TGTGCCAGCAGTTCAACAGGATCCTACAATGAGCAGTTCTTC.

The V and J genes are TRBV19 and TRBJ1-2; 10 bases match TRBD1. The germline V gene encodes CDR1 LNHDA and CDR2 SQIVND (reference sequence). The CDR3 runs 15 residues. The V segment lost 5 bases and the J segment 8 bases; nucleotides outside the gene matches: 11. CDR3 in amino acids: CASSAGTGAYRGYTF. The CDR3 DNA is TGTGCCAGTAGTGCCGGGACAGGGGCCTACCGCGGCTACACCTTC. Filled out from reference TRBV19 and TRBJ1-2, the complete variable domain reads DGGITQSPKYLFRKEGQNVTLSCEQNLNHDAMYWYRQDPGQGLRLIYYSQIVNDFQKGDIAEGYSVSREKKESFPLTVTSAQKNPTAFYLCASSAGTGAYRGYTFGSGTRLTVV.

The V gene is TRBV5-5, the J gene TRBJ1-5; no clear D. The CDR3 has 14 amino acids. With 0 bases removed from V and 1 base from J, the gap between germline ends came to 5 bases. CDR1 and CDR2 (germline): SGHKS, YYEKEE (reference sequence). In DNA form, the CDR3 reads TGTGCCAGCAGCTTGGGACACAGCAATCAGCCCCAGCATTTT. As protein: CASSLGHSNQPQHF.

V and J are TRBV10-3 and TRBJ1-1; 10 bases map to TRBD1. CDR1 and CDR2 from the germline V gene are ENHRY and SYGVKD. CDR3 length: 13 amino acids. J lost 7 bases, V lost 6 bases, and 5 bases had no gene match. The CDR3 protein is CAISSGQGFEAFF. The DNA for the CDR3 is TGTGCCATCAGCTCGGGACAGGGGTTTGAAGCTTTCTTT.

This chain uses TRBV6-5 with TRBJ2-7, with a tentative D call TRBD1 (7 bases). Germline lookup yields CDR1 MNHEY and CDR2 SVGAGI. The length of the CDR3 is 15 residues. Trimming took 0 bases from V and 4 from J, leaving 13 bases between them. This CDR3 reads CASSYSRQGGYEQYF. The CDR3 DNA reads as TGTGCCAGCAGTTACTCCCGGCAGGGGGGTTACGAGCAGTACTTC.

V gene TRBV24-1 combines with J gene TRBJ1-1, with D hard to call. V lost 8 bases, J lost 5 bases, and 8 bases lay in between. Germline V gene lookup returns CDR1 KGHDR and CDR2 SFDVKD. The CDR3 has 11 residues. CDR3 region: CATTPRTEAFF. The CDR3 DNA sequence: TGTGCCACCACCCCACGGACTGAAGCTTTCTTT.

The V and J genes are TRBV28 and TRBJ2-7, with TRBD2 matching over 9 bases. The CDR3 sequence is 16 residues long. Germline V gives CDR1 MDHEN, CDR2 SYDVKM. After removal of 4 bases from V and 1 base from J, the junction contained 8 bases not matched to a gene. In nucleotides, the CDR3 is TGTGCCAGCAGTTCGGTCCTAGCGGGGCTATCCTACGAGCAGTACGTC. This codes for CASSSVLAGLSYEQYV.

The V gene is TRBV28, the J gene TRBJ2-4; TRBD1 matches 8 bases. This CDR3 is 15 amino acids long. Trimming at V came to 5 bases and at J to 0 bases, leaving 3 bases not matched to a gene. CDR1 and CDR2 from the germline V gene are MDHEN and SYDVKM. CDR3 coding DNA: TGTGCCAGCAGTCCCAGGGGGCTAGCCAAAAACATTCAGTACTTC. This encodes CASSPRGLAKNIQYF.

This chain connects TRBV3-1 (or the pseudogene TRBV3-2) to TRBJ2-7; possible D gene TRBD1, 5 bases. The CDR3 consists of 15 residues. Germline V gene data show CDR1 as LGHDT and CDR2 as YNNKEL (reference sequence). Trimming shortened V by 1 base and J by 6 bases, and 16 bases separated the two germline ends. The CDR3 DNA reads as TGTGCCAGCAGCCAAGTAGGGGCGGAGTATAGCGAGCAGTACTTC. It encodes CASSQVGAEYSEQYF.

J is TRBJ1-2 and V is TRBV5-1; 8 bases map to TRBD1. J gave up 7 bases and V 4 bases, and 6 bases lay outside the gene matches. The CDR3 contains 13 residues. Germline V gives CDR1 SGHRS, CDR2 YFSETQ. For the CDR3, the DNA is TGCGCCAGCAGCCCGGGACAGGAGTTTGGCTACACCTTC. Translated, it gives CASSPGQEFGYTF.

The genes are TRBV5-6 and TRBJ2-3, with a tentative D call TRBD2 (6 bases). The CDR3 is 14 amino acids. Germline V gives CDR1 SGHDT, CDR2 YYEEEE. V was trimmed by 0 bases and J by 4 bases, leaving 9 bases between them. CDR3 nucleotides: TGTGCCAGCAGCTTGGGACTAGGGGCAGATACGCAGTATTTT. Translating gives CASSLGLGADTQYF.

The chain combines TRBV5-1 with TRBJ2-5; D perhaps matches TRBD1 (7 bases). Germline V lookup: CDR1 SGHRS, CDR2 YFSETQ. The CDR3 is 13 amino acids. V was clipped by 4 bases and J by 5 bases, with 12 bases between them. The CDR3 loop reads CASSRQGGETQYF. CDR3 in DNA: TGCGCCAGCAGCCGACAGGGAGGCGAGACCCAGTACTTC.

This clone was counted only a few times. The J gene is TRBJ1-5, the V gene TRBV28; possible D gene TRBD1, 6 bases. Trimming left V 11 bases short and J 2 bases short, with 10 bases between. The V gene's germline CDR1 is MDHEN and CDR2 SYDVKM. The CDR3 length is 12 residues. CDR3 bases: TGTGCCGCGGCAGGGGGCAATCAGCCCCAGCATTTT. This codes for CAAAGGNQPQHF.